The text below deals with one TCR beta chain. V shed 5 bases and J 4 bases; nucleotides not matched to a gene: 0. The CDR3 totals 12 residues. Profiled with immunoSEQ multiplex PCR; TCRdb holds only in-frame clones, not every one. The sample has some 640,000 clones; 89% are singletons. These data originate in a study of Ad26.COV2.S vaccination and SARS-CoV-2 variants. Across the study: The trial was COV1001 and the donor's arm was Ad26.COV2.S. Participants got Ad26.COV2.S intramuscularly, once or twice 56 days apart.

Treatment meaning: roughly 18 received Ad26.COV2.S at low or high dose, single or two shots; roughly five received placebo; per-sample allocation not given. Specimens were obtained on day 63 following the first vaccine or placebo injection. Aged 18-55 years, donor was enrolled in Boston in 2020. The genes are TRBV12-3 or TRBV12-4 and TRBJ1-1; 8 bases agree with TRBD1. The source was peripheral blood, collected in a trial of Ad26.COV2.S vaccine versus placebo. The TCR originated in a person between 18 and 65 years old who received the Ad26.COV2.S COVID-19 vaccine or a placebo. Written as DNA, the CDR3 is TGTGCCAGCAGTACAGGGGGCACTGAAGCTTTCTTT. This translates into CASSTGGTEAFF.